This TCR beta chain was retrieved from a study of T cells expressing NK-cell markers. UMI-tagged 5'RACE template switching yielded the TCR beta cDNA. TCRdb re-called the 5' RACE reads and gives one entry per CDR3 protein, without DNA. The sample has about 150,000 distinct CDR3 sequences. Study results and caveats: No clear determination of HCMV specificity was made for expanded NKG2C+ T cell clones.

With respect to this clonotype: The antigen is unknown.

Sequencing used blood T cells: a sorted CD56 or NKG2C T cell subset, CD4+ or CD8+ T cells, or bulk PBMC T cells (not recorded which). This receptor was taken from a woman aged 45-60 years in good health.

Here the CDR3 reads CASSSGQVDNEQFF. V usage is TRBV5-1 and J usage is TRBJ2-1; TCRdb's assignment of TRBD1 cannot be checked, as there is no DNA. The CDR3 has 14 amino acids. Per germline, CDR1 SGHRS and CDR2 YFSETQ.